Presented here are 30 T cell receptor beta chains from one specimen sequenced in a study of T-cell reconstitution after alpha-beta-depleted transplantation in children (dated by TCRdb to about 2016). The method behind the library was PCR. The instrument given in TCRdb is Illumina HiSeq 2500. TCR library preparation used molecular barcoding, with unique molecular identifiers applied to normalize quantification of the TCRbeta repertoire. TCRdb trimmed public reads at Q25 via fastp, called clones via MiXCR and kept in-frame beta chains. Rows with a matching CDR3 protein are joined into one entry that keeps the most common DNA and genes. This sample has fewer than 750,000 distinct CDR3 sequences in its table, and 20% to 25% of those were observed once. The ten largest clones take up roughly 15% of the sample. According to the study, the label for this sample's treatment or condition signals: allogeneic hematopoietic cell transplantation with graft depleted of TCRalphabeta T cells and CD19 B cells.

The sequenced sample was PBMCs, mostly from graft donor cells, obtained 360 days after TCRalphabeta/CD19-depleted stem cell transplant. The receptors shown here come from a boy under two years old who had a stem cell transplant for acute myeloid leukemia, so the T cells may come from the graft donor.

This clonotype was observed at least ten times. The CDR3 reads CASSITGTASTEAFF. Here the CDR3 DNA reads TGCGCCAGCAGCATCACCGGGACAGCAAGCACTGAAGCTTTCTTT. This rearrangement joins TRBV5-1 to TRBJ1-1; 7 bases fit TRBD1. The V gene's germline CDR1 is SGHRS and CDR2 YFSETQ. V shed 4 bases and J 4 bases; nucleotides not matched to a gene: 10. CDR3 length: 15 residues.

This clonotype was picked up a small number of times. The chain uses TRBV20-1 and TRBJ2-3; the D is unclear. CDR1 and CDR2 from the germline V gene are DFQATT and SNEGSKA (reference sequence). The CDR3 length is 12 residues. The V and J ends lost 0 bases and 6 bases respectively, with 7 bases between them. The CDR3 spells CSARDLGDTQYF. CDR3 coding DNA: TGCAGTGCTAGAGATTTGGGGGATACGCAGTATTTT.

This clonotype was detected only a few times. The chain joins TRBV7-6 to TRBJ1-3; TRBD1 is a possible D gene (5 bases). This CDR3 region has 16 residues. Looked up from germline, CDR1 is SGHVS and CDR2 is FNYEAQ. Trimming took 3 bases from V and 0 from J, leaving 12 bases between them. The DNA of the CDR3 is TGTGCCAGCAGCTTGGGACGCCCAAACTCTGGAAACACCATATATTTT. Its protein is CASSLGRPNSGNTIYF. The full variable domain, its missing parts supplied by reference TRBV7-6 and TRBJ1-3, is GAGVSQSPRYKVTKRGQDVALRCDPISGHVSLYWYRQALGQGPEFLTYFNYEAQQDKSGLPNDRFSAERPEGSISTLTIQRTEQRDSAMYRCASSLGRPNSGNTIYFGEGSWLTVV.

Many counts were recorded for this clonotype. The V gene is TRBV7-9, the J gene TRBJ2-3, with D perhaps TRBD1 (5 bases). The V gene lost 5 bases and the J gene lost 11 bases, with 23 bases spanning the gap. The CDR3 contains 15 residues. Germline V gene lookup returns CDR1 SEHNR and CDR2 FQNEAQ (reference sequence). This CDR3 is CASSPLQGSQMGQYF. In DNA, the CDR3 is TGTGCCAGCAGCCCACTCCAGGGAAGTCAGATGGGGCAGTATTTT. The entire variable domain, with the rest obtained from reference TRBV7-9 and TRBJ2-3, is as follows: DTGVSQNPRHKITKRGQNVTFRCDPISEHNRLYWYRQTLGQGPEFLTYFQNEAQLEKSRLLSDRFSAERPKGSFSTLEIQRTEQGDSAMYLCASSPLQGSQMGQYFGPGTRLTVL.

In DNA, the CDR3 is TGCAGTGCTAAGTTTGGAGAGACCCAGTACTTC. It is translated as CSAKFGETQYF. The V call is TRBV20-1, the J call TRBJ2-5; D call uncertain. The CDR3 contains 11 residues. V gave up 4 bases and J gave up 4 bases, with 7 bases separating them. Germline V gene lookup returns CDR1 DFQATT and CDR2 SNEGSKA (reference sequence).

The CDR3 protein is CASSYSRVAGGTGANVLTF. The CDR3 DNA sequence: TGTGCCAGCAGTTACTCGAGAGTCGCAGGAGGGACTGGGGCCAACGTCCTGACTTTC. The chain recombines TRBV6-5 with TRBJ2-6, with a weak D call TRBD2 (6 bases). The germline V and J ends were trimmed by 0 bases and 2 bases, with 17 bases remaining between them. CDR3 length: 19 amino acids. Germline V gene lookup returns CDR1 MNHEY and CDR2 SVGAGI.

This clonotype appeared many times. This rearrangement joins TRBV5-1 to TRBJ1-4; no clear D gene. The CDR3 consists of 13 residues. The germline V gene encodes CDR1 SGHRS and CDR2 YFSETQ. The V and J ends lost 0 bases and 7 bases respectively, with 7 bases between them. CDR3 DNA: TGCGCCAGCAGCTTGGCGGCGGCTGAAAAACTGTTTTTT. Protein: CASSLAAAEKLFF.

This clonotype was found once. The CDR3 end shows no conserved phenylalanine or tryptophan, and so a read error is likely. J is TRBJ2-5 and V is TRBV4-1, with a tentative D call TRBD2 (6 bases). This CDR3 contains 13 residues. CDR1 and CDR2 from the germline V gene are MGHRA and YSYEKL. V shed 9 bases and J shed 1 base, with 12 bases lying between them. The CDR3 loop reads CASAGRTQETQYS. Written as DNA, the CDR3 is TGCGCCAGTGCGGGACGGACCCAAGAGACCCAGTACTCC.

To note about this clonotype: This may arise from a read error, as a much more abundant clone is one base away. In DNA form, the CDR3 reads TGCGCCAGCAGCTTCCATAGCAATCAGCCCCAGCATTTT. Protein sequence: CASSFHSNQPQHF. The genes are TRBV5-1 and TRBJ1-5; D is ambiguous. The germline V gene encodes CDR1 SGHRS and CDR2 YFSETQ. V was shortened by 2 bases and J by 0 bases, with 3 bases between the two germline ends. The length of the CDR3 is 13 residues.

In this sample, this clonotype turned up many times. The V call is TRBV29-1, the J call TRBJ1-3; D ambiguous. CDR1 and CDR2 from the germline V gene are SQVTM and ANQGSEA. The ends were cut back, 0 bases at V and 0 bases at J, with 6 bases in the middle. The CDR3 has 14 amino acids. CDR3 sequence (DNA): TGCAGCGTTGAAGACCAGGTCTCTGGAAACACCATATATTTT. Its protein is CSVEDQVSGNTIYF.

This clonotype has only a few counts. The CDR3 DNA follows: TGTGCCAGCAGTTTAGGCGGGGGGGCCATCGATGAGCAGTTCTTC. Encoded protein: CASSLGGGAIDEQFF. The rearrangement links TRBV12-3 or TRBV12-4 to TRBJ2-1; 9 positions match TRBD2. CDR3 size: 15 residues. J lost 8 bases, V lost 1 base, and 6 bases had no gene match.

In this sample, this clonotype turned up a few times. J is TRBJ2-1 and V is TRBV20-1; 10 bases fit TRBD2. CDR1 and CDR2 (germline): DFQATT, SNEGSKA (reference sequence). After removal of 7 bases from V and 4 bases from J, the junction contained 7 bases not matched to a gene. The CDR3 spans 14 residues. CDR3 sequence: CSVGRTSGYNEQFF. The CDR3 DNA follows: TGCAGTGTAGGCCGGACTAGCGGATACAATGAGCAGTTCTTC.

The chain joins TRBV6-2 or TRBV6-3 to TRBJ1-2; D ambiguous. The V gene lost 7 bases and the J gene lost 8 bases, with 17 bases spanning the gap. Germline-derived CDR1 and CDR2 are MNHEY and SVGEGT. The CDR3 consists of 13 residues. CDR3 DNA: TGTGCCAGCAATCTACCCTCGGCGGTGGGCTACACCTTC. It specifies CASNLPSAVGYTF.

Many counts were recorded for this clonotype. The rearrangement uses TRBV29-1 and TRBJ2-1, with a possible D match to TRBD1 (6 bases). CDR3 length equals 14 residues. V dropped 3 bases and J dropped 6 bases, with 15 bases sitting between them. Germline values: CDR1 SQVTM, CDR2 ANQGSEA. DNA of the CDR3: TGCAGCGTTGATGTGAACAGGGCGCCCAATGAGCAGTTCTTC. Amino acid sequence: CSVDVNRAPNEQFF.

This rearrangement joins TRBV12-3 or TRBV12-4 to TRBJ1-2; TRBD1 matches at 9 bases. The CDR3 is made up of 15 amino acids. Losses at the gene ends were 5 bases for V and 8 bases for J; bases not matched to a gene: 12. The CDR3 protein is CASSIGVRTGAGYTF. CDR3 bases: TGTGCCAGCAGTATCGGAGTTAGGACAGGGGCCGGCTACACCTTC.

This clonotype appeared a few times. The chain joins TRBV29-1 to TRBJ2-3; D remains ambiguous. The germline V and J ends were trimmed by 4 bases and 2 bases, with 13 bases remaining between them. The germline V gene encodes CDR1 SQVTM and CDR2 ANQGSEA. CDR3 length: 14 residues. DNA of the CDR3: TGCAGCGTTGCAGAAAATGCCCCCACAGATACGCAGTATTTT. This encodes CSVAENAPTDTQYF.

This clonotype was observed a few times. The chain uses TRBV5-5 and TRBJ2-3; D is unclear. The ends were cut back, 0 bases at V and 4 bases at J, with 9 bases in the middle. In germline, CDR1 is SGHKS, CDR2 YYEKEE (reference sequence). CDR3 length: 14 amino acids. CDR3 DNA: TGTGCCAGCAGCTTGGATGGTTTCGCAGATACGCAGTATTTT. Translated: CASSLDGFADTQYF.

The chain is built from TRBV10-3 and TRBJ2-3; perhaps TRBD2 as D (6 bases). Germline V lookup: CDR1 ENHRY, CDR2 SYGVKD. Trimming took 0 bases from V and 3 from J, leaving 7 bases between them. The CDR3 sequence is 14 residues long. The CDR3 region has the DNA TGTGCCATCAGTGAGTCCGGGGGAACAGATACGCAGTATTTT. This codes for CAISESGGTDTQYF.

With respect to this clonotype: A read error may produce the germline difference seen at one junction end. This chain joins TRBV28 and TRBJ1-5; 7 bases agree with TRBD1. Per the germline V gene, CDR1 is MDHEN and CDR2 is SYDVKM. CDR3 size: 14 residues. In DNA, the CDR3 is TGTGCCAGCAGAAAAGACAGGGAGGAGTTTTCTCGGCGTTTT. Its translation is CASRKDREEFSRRF.

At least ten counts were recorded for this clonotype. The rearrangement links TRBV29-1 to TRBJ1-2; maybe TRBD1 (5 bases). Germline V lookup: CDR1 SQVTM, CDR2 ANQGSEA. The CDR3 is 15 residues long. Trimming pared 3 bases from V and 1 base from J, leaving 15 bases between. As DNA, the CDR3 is TGCAGCGTTGAGAGTCCAGGGCCGCATAACTATGGCTACACCTTC. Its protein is CSVESPGPHNYGYTF.

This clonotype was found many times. The CDR3 loop reads CSALTGDGTDTQYF. CDR3 nucleotides: TGCAGTGCTTTAACAGGGGATGGCACAGATACGCAGTATTTT. This chain links TRBV20-1 with TRBJ2-3, with 7 bases matching TRBD1. Germline assignment: CDR1 DFQATT and CDR2 SNEGSKA (reference sequence). Trimming removed 5 bases from V and 1 base from J; junction bases left unmatched: 6. The CDR3 has 14 residues.

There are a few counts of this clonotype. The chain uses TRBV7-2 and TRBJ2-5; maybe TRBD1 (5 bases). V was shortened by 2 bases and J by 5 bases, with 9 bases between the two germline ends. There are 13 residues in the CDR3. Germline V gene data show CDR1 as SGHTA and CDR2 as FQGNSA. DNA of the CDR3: TGTGCCAGCAGCTTATGGGGCGTTGAGACCCAGTACTTC. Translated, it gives CASSLWGVETQYF.

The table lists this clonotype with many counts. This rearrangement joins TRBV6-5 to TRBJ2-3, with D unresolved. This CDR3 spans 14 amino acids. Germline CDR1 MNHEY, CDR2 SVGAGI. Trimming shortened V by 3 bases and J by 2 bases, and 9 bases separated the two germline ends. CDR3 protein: CASSYGQDTDTQYF. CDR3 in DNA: TGTGCCAGCAGTTATGGGCAGGACACAGATACGCAGTATTTT.

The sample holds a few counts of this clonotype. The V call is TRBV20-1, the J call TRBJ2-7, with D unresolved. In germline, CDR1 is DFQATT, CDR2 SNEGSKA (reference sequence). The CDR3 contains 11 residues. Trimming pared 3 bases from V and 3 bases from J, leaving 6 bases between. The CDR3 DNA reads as TGCAGTGCTAGCGCGTACTACGAGCAGTACGTC. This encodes CSASAYYEQYV.

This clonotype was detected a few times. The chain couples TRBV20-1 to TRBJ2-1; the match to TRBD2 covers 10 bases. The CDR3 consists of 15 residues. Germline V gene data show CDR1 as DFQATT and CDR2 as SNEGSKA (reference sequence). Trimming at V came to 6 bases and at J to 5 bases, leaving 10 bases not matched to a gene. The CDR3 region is CSATSGTSANNEQFF. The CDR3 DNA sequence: TGCAGTGCCACCTCCGGGACTAGCGCCAACAATGAGCAGTTCTTC.

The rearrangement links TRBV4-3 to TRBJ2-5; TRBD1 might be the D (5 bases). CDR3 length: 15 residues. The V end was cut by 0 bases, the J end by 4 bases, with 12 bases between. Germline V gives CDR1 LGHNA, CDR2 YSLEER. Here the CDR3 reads CASSQEKDMGETQYF. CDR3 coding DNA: TGCGCCAGCAGCCAAGAGAAGGACATGGGAGAGACCCAGTACTTC.

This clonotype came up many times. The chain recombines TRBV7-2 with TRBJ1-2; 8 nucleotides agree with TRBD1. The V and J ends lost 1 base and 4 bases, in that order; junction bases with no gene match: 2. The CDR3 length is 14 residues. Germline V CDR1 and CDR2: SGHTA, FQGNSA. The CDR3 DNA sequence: TGTGCCAGCAGCTTAGTGGACAGGGCCTATGGCTACACCTTC. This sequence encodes CASSLVDRAYGYTF.

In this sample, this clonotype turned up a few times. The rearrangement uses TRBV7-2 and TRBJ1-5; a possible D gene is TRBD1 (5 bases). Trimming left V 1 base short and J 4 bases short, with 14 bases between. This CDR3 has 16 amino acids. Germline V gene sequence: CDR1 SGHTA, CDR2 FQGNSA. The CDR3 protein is CASSLELWTPNQPQHF. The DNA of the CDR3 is TGTGCCAGCAGCTTAGAATTGTGGACACCAAATCAGCCCCAGCATTTT.

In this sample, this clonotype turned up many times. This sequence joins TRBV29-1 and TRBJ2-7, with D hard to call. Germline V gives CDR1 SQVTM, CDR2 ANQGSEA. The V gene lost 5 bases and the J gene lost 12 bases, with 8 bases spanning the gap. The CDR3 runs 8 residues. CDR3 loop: CSVCRRYV. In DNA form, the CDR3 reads TGCAGCGTTTGTCGCCGGTACGTC.

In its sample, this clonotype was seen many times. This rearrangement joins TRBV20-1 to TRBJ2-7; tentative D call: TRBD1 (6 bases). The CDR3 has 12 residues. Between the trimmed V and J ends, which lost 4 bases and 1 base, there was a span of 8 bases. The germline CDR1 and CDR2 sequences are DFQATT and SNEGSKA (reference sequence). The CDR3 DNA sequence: TGCAGTGCTACAGGGGCGTCCTACGAGCAGTACGTC. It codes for CSATGASYEQYV.